The 16 T cell receptor beta chains given below trace back to one sample, sequenced in a study of cytomegalovirus exposure and HLA in healthy donors. In the PCR, 60 Vbeta and 13 Jbeta primers were used. Some clones are missing from TCRdb's copy, which holds only in-frame ones; the method was immunoSEQ multiplex PCR. The sample has about 150,000 clones; around three quarters are singletons. What was sequenced was PBMCs. The receptors shown here come from a man aged 40-49 years in good health and CMV-seronegative.

This clone was recorded a few times. The rearrangement links TRBV15 to TRBJ2-7, with a tentative D call TRBD2 (7 bases). The CDR3 covers 16 residues. Germline V gene data show CDR1 as LNHNV and CDR2 as YYDKDF (reference sequence). V lost 0 bases and J lost 4, with 16 bases in between. CDR3 region: CATSREGGGAPYEQYF. CDR3 nucleotides: TGTGCCACCAGCAGAGAGGGTGGGGGGGCGCCTTACGAGCAGTACTTC.

This clone was counted between two and nine times. A read error may account for a junction end that differs from germline. V gene TRBV30 combines with J gene TRBJ2-7; the match to TRBD2 covers 13 bases. CDR1 is GTSNPN and CDR2 is SVGIG in the germline V gene (reference sequence). The CDR3 length is 17 residues. In DNA, the CDR3 is TGTGCCTGGAGCGGAGTGGGAATCGGACTAGCGGGAGCGAGGGGTGGCTTC. Protein sequence: CAWSGVGIGLAGARGGF.

The chain recombines TRBV7-2 with TRBJ2-3; D is uncertain. The ends were cut back, 4 bases at V and 3 bases at J, with 5 bases in the middle. Germline V CDR1 and CDR2: SGHTA, FQGNSA. CDR3 length: 12 residues. The CDR3 DNA sequence: TGTGCCAGCAGCTCCCTAACAGATACGCAGTATTTT. This encodes CASSSLTDTQYF.

V usage is TRBV11-3 and J usage is TRBJ2-7; TRBD2 might be the D (6 bases). V lost 1 base and J lost 3, with 7 bases in between. The germline V gene encodes CDR1 SGHNT and CDR2 YENEEA. The CDR3 runs 13 residues. CDR3 loop: CASSLGRGYEQYF. CDR3 DNA sequence: TGTGCCAGCAGCTTAGGGAGGGGCTACGAGCAGTACTTC.

This clone was recorded a few times. V is TRBV9 and J is TRBJ2-5, with 8 bases that match TRBD1. The CDR3 consists of 16 residues. Germline V gene lookup returns CDR1 SGDLS and CDR2 YYNGEE. Losses at the gene ends were 2 bases for V and 5 bases for J; bases not matched to a gene: 11. The CDR3, as DNA: TGTGCCAGCAGCGTTATCGGACAGGGAGGTCGGGAGACCCAGTACTTC. It translates to CASSVIGQGGRETQYF.

The chain has TRBV5-1 and TRBJ2-1, with TRBD2 identical over 11 bases. The CDR3 covers 15 residues. Per the germline V gene, CDR1 is SGHRS and CDR2 is YFSETQ. V shed 4 bases, J shed 7 bases, and the junction held 7 bases outside the gene matches. Written as DNA, the CDR3 is TGCGCCAGCAGCAGGGGACTAGCGGTCGTGAATGAGCAGTTCTTC. This encodes CASSRGLAVVNEQFF.

V usage is TRBV5-1 and J usage is TRBJ2-1, with D possibly TRBD2 on 6 matching bases. This CDR3 has 15 amino acids. Germline values: CDR1 SGHRS, CDR2 YFSETQ. The V and J ends lost 0 bases and 6 bases respectively, with 13 bases between them. The CDR3 sequence: CASSLGGKRGNEQFF. Written as DNA, the CDR3 is TGCGCCAGCAGCTTGGGCGGGAAGAGGGGCAATGAGCAGTTCTTC.

The gene calls are TRBV27 and TRBJ2-7; TRBD1 aligns across 9 bases. V gave up 4 bases and J gave up 5 bases; unmatched junction bases: 6. From germline, CDR1 is MNHEY and CDR2 SMNVEV (reference sequence). There are 14 residues in the CDR3. This CDR3 is CASSSGTGNNEQYF. The DNA for the CDR3 is TGTGCCAGCAGTTCCGGGACAGGGAACAACGAGCAGTACTTC.

The chain recombines TRBV7-9 with TRBJ2-7; 11 positions agree with TRBD2. Germline trimming cut 5 bases from V and 1 base from J; bases unmatched to any gene: 4. The CDR3 runs 15 residues. Germline V gives CDR1 SEHNR, CDR2 FQNEAQ (reference sequence). In DNA form, the CDR3 reads TGTGCCAGCAGCCACAGACTAGCGGGATCCTACGAGCAGTACTTC. Its protein product is CASSHRLAGSYEQYF. Full variable domain (rest looked up from reference TRBV7-9 and TRBJ2-7): DTGVSQNPRHKITKRGQNVTFRCDPISEHNRLYWYRQTLGQGPEFLTYFQNEAQLEKSRLLSDRFSAERPKGSFSTLEIQRTEQGDSAMYLCASSHRLAGSYEQYFGPGTRLTVT.

V gene TRBV29-1 combines with J gene TRBJ1-1; TRBD1 agrees at 8 bases. J gave up 3 bases and V 5 bases, and 5 bases lay outside the gene matches. CDR3 length: 13 residues. Germline V gene lookup returns CDR1 SQVTM and CDR2 ANQGSEA. CDR3 in DNA: TGCAGCGTTTCGGTACAGGGGGACACTGAAGCTTTCTTT. Translated: CSVSVQGDTEAFF. Full variable domain (outside the CDR3, taken from reference TRBV29-1 and TRBJ1-1): SAVISQKPSRDICQRGTSLTIQCQVDSQVTMMFWYRQQPGQSLTLIATANQGSEATYESGFVIDKFPISRPNLTFSTLTVSNMSPEDSSIYLCSVSVQGDTEAFFGQGTRLTVV.

This rearrangement joins TRBV10-3 to TRBJ1-3; 10 bases are a match to TRBD1. The germline gives CDR1 ENHRY, CDR2 SYGVKD. The CDR3 extends over 13 amino acids. V gave up 5 bases and J gave up 9 bases; unmatched junction bases: 4. CDR3 bases: TGTGCCATCAGTTCGGGACAGGGGAGCACCATATATTTT. This gives the protein CAISSGQGSTIYF.

The V and J genes are TRBV28 and TRBJ1-5; a possible D gene is TRBD1 (6 bases). The CDR3 sequence is 16 residues long. V was cut by 2 bases and J by 5 bases, with 16 bases left in between. CDR1 and CDR2 from the germline V gene are MDHEN and SYDVKM. The CDR3 coding sequence is TGTGCCAGCAGTTTAAAGCGGGGGGCTCGATATCAGCCCCAGCATTTT. This encodes CASSLKRGARYQPQHF.

The chain is built from TRBV6-5 and TRBJ1-1; 7 nucleotides match TRBD1. Germline-derived CDR1 and CDR2 are MNHEY and SVGAGI. The CDR3 runs to 13 residues. The V segment lost 5 bases and the J segment 3 bases; nucleotides outside the gene matches: 3. The CDR3 nucleotides are TGTGCCAGCAGTCAGGGGGAGCACACTGAAGCTTTCTTT. It encodes CASSQGEHTEAFF.

This clone was recorded once. The gene calls are TRBV6-5 and TRBJ1-5, with 7 bases fitting TRBD1. In germline, CDR1 is MNHEY, CDR2 SVGAGI. With V trimmed by 5 bases and J by 6 bases, 1 base remained unmatched. The CDR3 spans 12 residues. Here the CDR3 DNA reads TGTGCCAGCAGTACAGGGGTTCAGCCCCAGCATTTT. The encoded protein is CASSTGVQPQHF.

This clone was seen more than once but under ten times. CDR3 residues: CASMGQGRNEAFF. The DNA of the CDR3 is TGTGCCAGTATGGGGCAGGGGCGAAATGAAGCTTTCTTT. The J gene is TRBJ1-1, the V gene TRBV19; a weak D match, TRBD1 (6 bases). V was shortened by 7 bases and J by 7 bases, with 16 bases between the two germline ends. The CDR3 extends over 13 amino acids. Germline loops: CDR1 LNHDA, CDR2 SQIVND (reference sequence).

The CDR3 coding sequence is TGTGCCAGCAGCGTCGGACAGGCTAGCTACGAGCAGTACTTC. Encoded protein: CASSVGQASYEQYF. The chain links TRBV9 to TRBJ2-7; 7 bases are shared with TRBD1. From germline, CDR1 is SGDLS and CDR2 YYNGEE. The CDR3 sequence is 14 residues long. V gave up 2 bases and J gave up 3 bases; unmatched junction bases: 5.